This T cell receptor (beta chain) was profiled in a study of post-analysis software for immune sequencing data. Study-level points and caveats: Comparison of patients with controls showed five TRBV segments more frequent in patients, TRBV5-6, TRBV5-1 and TRBV20-1 among them.

As to this clonotype: Its antigen is currently unknown.

Unique molecular identifiers were present in the TCR beta cDNA libraries. In TCRdb, the PCR reads were re-called with MiXCR into one record per CDR3 protein. The repertoire holds approximately 180,000 distinct CDR3 sequences, with roughly 31% as singletons. The CDR3 loop spans 15 amino acids. Germline loops: CDR1 LGHDT, CDR2 YNNKEL (reference sequence). V was cut by 3 bases and J by 5 bases, with 16 bases left in between. The sequenced material came from blood. The TCR sequence derives from a girl aged 10-17 years with multiple sclerosis. The gene calls are TRBV3-1 and TRBJ1-1; D remains ambiguous. The DNA for the CDR3 is TGTGCCAGCAGCCACGCTAGCGCAGATGGGACTGAAGCTTTCTTT. Translation gives CASSHASADGTEAFF. The full variable domain, its missing parts supplied by reference TRBV3-1 and TRBJ1-1, is DTAVSQTPKYLVTQMGNDKSIKCEQNLGHDTMYWYKQDSKKFLKIMFSYNNKELIINETVPNRFSPKSPDKAHLNLHINSLELGDSAVYFCASSHASADGTEAFFGQGTRLTVV.